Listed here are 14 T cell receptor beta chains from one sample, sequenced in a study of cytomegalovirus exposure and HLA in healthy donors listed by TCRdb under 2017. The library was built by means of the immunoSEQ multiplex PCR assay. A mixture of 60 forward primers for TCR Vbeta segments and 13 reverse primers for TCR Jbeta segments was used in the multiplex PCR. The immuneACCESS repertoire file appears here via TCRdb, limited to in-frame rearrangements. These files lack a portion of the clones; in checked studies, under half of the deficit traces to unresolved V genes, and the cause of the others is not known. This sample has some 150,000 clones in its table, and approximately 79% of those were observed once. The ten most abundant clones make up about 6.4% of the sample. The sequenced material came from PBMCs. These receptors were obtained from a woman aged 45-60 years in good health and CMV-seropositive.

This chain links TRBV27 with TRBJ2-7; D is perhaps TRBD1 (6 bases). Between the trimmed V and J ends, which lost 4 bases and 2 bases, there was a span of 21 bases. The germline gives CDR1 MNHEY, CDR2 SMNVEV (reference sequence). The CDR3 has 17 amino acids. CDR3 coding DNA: TGTGCCAGCAGTTCATCACCTTTATTTGGACAGCCCTACGAGCAGTACTTC. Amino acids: CASSSSPLFGQPYEQYF.

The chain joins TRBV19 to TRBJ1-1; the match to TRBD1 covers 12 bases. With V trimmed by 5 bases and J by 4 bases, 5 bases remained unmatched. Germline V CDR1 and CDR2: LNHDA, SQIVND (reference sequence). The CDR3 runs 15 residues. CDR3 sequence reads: CASSPPGQGATEAFF. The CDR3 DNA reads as TGTGCCAGTAGTCCCCCGGGACAGGGGGCCACTGAAGCTTTCTTT.

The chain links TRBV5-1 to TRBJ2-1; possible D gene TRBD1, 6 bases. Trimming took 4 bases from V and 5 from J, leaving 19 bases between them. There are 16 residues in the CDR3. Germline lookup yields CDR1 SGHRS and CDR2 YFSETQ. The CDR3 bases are TGCGCCAGCAGCCGAGGCCAACAGGGTCTCCACAATGAGCAGTTCTTC. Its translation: CASSRGQQGLHNEQFF.

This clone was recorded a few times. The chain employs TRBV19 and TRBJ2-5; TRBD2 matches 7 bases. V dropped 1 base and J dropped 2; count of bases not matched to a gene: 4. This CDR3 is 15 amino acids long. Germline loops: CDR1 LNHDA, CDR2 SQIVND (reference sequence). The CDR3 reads CASSIGLAGQETQYF. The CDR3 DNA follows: TGTGCCAGTAGTATAGGACTAGCAGGACAAGAGACCCAGTACTTC.

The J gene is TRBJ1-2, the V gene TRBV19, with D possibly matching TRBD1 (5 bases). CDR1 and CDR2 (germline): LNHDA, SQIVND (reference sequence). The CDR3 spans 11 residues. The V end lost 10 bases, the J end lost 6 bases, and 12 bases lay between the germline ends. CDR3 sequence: CATQGGDGYTF. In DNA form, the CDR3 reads TGTGCCACTCAGGGAGGGGATGGCTACACCTTC.

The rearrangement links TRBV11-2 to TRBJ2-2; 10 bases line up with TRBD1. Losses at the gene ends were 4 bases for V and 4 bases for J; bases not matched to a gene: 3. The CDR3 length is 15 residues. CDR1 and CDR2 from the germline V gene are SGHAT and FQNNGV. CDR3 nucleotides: TGTGCCAGCAGCTCCTGGACAGGGGGCACCGGGGAGCTGTTTTTT. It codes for CASSSWTGGTGELFF.

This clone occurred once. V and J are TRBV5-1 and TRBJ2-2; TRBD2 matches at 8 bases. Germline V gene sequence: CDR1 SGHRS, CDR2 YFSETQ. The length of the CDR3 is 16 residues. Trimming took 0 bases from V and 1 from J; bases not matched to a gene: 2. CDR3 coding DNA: TGCGCCAGCAGCTTGGTTGCGGGGGGGAACACCGGGGAGCTGTTTTTT. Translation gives CASSLVAGGNTGELFF.

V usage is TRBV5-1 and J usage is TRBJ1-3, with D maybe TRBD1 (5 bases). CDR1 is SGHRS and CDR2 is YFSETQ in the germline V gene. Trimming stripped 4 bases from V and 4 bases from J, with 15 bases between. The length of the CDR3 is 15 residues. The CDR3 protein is CASSPGGGDGNTIYF. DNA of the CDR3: TGCGCCAGCAGCCCCGGGGGGGGAGACGGAAACACCATATATTTT.

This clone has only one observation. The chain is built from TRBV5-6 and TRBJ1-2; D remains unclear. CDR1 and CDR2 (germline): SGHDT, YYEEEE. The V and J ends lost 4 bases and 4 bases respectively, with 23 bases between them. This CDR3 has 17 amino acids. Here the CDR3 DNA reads TGTGCCAGCAGCGGACGGGAGGATAGTACCCCAGCCTATGGCTACACCTTC. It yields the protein CASSGREDSTPAYGYTF.

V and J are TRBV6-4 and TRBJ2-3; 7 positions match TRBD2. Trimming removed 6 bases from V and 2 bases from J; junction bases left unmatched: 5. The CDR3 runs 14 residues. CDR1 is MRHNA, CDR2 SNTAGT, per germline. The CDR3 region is CASRPSGPTDTQYF. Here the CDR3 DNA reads TGTGCCAGCAGACCTAGCGGACCCACAGATACGCAGTATTTT.

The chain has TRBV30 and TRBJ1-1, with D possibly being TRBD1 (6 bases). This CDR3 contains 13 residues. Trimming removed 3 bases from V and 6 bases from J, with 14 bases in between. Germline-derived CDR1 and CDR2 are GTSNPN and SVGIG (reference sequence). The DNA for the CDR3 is TGTGCCTGGAGCCGGACAGAGATTTCTGAAGCTTTCTTT. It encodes CAWSRTEISEAFF.

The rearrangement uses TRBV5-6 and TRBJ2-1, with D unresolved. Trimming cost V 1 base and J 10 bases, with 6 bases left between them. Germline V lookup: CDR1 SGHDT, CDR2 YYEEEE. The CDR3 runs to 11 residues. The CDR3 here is CASSLMTEQFF. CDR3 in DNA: TGTGCCAGCAGCTTGATGACAGAGCAGTTCTTC.

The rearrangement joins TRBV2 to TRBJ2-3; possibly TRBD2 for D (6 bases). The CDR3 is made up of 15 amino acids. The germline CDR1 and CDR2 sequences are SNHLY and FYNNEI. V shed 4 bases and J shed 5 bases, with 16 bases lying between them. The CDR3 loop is CASSGSRGRRDTQYF. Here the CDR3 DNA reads TGTGCCAGCAGTGGAAGTCGGGGGAGAAGAGATACGCAGTATTTT.

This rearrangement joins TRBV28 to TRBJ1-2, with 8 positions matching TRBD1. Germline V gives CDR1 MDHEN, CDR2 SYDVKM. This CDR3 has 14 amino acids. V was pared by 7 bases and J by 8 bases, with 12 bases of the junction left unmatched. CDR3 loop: CASKSWQGAFGYTF. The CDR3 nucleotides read TGTGCCAGCAAGAGTTGGCAGGGGGCGTTCGGCTACACCTTC.